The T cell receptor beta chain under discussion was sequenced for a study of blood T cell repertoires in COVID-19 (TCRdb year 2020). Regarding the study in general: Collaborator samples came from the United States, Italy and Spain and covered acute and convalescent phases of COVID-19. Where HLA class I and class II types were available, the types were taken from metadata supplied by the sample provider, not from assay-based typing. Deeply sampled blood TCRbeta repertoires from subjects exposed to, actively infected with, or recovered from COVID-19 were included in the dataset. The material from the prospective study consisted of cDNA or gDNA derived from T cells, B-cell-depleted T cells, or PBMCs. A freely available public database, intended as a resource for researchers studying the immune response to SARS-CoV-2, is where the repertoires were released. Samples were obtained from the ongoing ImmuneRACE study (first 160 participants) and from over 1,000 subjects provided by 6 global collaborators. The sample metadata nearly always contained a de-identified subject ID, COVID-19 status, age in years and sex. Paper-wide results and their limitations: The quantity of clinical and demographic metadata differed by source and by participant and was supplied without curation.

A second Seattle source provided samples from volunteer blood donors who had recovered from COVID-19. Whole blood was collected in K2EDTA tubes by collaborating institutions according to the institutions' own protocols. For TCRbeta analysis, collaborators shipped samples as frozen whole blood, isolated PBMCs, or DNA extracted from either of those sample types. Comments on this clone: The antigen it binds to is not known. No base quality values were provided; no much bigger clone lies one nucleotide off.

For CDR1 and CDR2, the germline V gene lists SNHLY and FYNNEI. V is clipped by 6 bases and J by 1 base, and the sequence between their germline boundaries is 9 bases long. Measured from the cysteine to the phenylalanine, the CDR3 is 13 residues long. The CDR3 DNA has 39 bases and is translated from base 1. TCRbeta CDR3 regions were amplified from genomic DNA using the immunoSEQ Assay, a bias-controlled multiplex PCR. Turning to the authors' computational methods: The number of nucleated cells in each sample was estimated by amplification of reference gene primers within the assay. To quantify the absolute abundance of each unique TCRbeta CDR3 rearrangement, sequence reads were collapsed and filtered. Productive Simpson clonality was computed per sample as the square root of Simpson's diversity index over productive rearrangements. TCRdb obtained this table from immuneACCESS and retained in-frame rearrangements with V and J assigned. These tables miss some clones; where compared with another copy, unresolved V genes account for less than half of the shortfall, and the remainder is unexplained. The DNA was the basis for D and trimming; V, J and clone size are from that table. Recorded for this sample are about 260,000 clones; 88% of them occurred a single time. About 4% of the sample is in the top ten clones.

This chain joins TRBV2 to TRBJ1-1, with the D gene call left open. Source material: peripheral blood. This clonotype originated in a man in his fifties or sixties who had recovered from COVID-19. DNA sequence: TGTGCCAGCAGGGCACAGACGAACACTGAAGCTTTCTTT. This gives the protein CASRAQTNTEAFF.